The subject of this entry is one T cell receptor beta chain. The CDR3 is 12 residues long. Germline V gene sequence: CDR1 SEHNR, CDR2 FQNEAQ (reference sequence). V was cut by 5 bases and J by 4 bases, with 9 bases left in between. The data originate from a study of blood T cell repertoires in COVID-19. Across the study: Spain, Italy and the United States supplied samples that represented acute and convalescent COVID-19. PBMCs, B-cell-depleted T cells, or T cells were the source of the cDNA or gDNA that made up the material.

Per the original methods: Nucleated cell counts were estimated from reference gene primer amplification. Libraries were prepared by immunoSEQ multiplex PCR; TCRdb keeps only in-frame clonotypes and omits some of them. D and trimming were read from the DNA, whereas the V and J calls and clone size are those reported in that table. The sample shows 160,000 or so clones, 75% to 85% of them seen only once. This sequence was found in a woman in her sixties with COVID-19, enrolled during active disease. Sequenced sample: peripheral blood. The V and J genes are TRBV7-9 and TRBJ2-7; D is uncertain. The CDR3 spells CASSPDWYEQYF. In DNA, the CDR3 is TGTGCCAGCAGCCCTGACTGGTACGAGCAGTACTTC.